Below are 19 T cell receptor beta chains sequenced from a single sample in a study of blood T cell repertoires in COVID-19 (dated by TCRdb to about 2020). Libraries came from the immunoSEQ multiplex PCR assay. In TCRdb, the immuneACCESS table is reduced to in-frame sequences with V and J assigned. These tables do not hold every clone; where another copy was compared, an unresolved V gene accounts for under half, and the others remain unexplained. For this sample the table gives tens of thousands of clones, of which about four fifths were detected only once. Jointly, the top ten make up about 30% of the sample. The sample taken for sequencing was peripheral blood. These receptors were collected from a man in his 70s with acute or convalescent COVID-19.

The genes are TRBV9 and TRBJ1-4; D perhaps matches TRBD1 (5 bases). V was shortened by 4 bases and J by 5 bases, with 12 bases between the two germline ends. This CDR3 contains 14 residues. Germline CDR1 is SGDLS and CDR2 is YYNGEE. This chain's CDR3 is CASSPSRGNEKLFF. In DNA, the CDR3 is TGTGCCAGCAGCCCGTCGCGGGGGAATGAAAAACTGTTTTTT. The full variable domain, rest sourced from reference TRBV9 and TRBJ1-4, is DSGVTQTPKHLITATGQRVTLRCSPRSGDLSVYWYQQSLDQGLQFLIQYYNGEERAKGNILERFSAQQFPDLHSELNLSSLELGDSALYFCASSPSRGNEKLFFGSGTQLSVL.

The gene calls are TRBV6-2 or TRBV6-3 and TRBJ2-7; tentatively, D is TRBD1 (6 bases). The CDR3 runs to 13 residues. The germline V and J ends were trimmed by 6 bases and 6 bases, with 15 bases remaining between them. In germline, CDR1 is MNHEY, CDR2 SVGEGT. The CDR3 region is CASSRRDKSEQYF. CDR3 nucleotides: TGTGCCAGCAGCCGACGGGACAAATCCGAGCAGTACTTC.

The chain couples TRBV2 to TRBJ2-2; no firm D call. Germline CDR1 and CDR2: SNHLY and FYNNEI. The CDR3 consists of 14 residues. V was pared by 7 bases and J by 1 base, with 10 bases between. CDR3 region: CASMRNENTGELFF. As DNA, the CDR3 is TGTGCCAGCATGAGAAACGAGAACACCGGGGAGCTGTTTTTT. The full variable domain, rest sourced from reference TRBV2 and TRBJ2-2, is EPEVTQTPSHQVTQMGQEVILRCVPISNHLYFYWYRQILGQKVEFLVSFYNNEISEKSEIFDDQFSVERPDGSNFTLKIRSTKLEDSAMYFCASMRNENTGELFFGEGSRLTVL.

The chain links TRBV5-1 to TRBJ2-7; D perhaps matches TRBD2 (5 bases). The CDR3 length is 16 residues. Looked up from germline, CDR1 is SGHRS and CDR2 is YFSETQ. The germline V and J ends were trimmed by 2 bases and 3 bases, with 18 bases remaining between them. The CDR3 protein is CASSLSAGSVVYEQYF. In DNA form, the CDR3 reads TGCGCCAGCAGCTTATCGGCGGGTTCTGTGGTCTACGAGCAGTACTTC. Looking up the rest from reference TRBV5-1 and TRBJ2-7 gives the full variable domain: KAGVTQTPRYLIKTRGQQVTLSCSPISGHRSVSWYQQTPGQGLQFLFEYFSETQRNKGNFPGRFSGRQFSNSRSEMNVSTLELGDSALYLCASSLSAGSVVYEQYFGPGTRLTVT.

V gene TRBV7-2 combines with J gene TRBJ1-5, with D perhaps matching TRBD1 (6 bases). This CDR3 is 15 amino acids long. Germline CDR1 and CDR2: SGHTA and FQGNSA. V gave up 1 base and J gave up 6 bases, with 13 bases separating them. As DNA, the CDR3 is TGTGCCAGCAGCTTAGGGCCAGGGGACGGTCAGCCCCAGCATTTT. Amino acids: CASSLGPGDGQPQHF.

The chain couples TRBV28 to TRBJ2-7; possibly TRBD1 for D (6 bases). CDR1 is MDHEN, CDR2 SYDVKM, per germline. This CDR3 is 13 amino acids long. With 8 bases removed from V and 2 bases from J, the gap between germline ends came to 13 bases. This CDR3 is CASRTGQTYEQYF. The DNA for the CDR3 is TGTGCCAGCCGAACAGGGCAGACCTACGAGCAGTACTTC.

V gene TRBV7-3 combines with J gene TRBJ2-7, with 8 positions matching TRBD2. Germline V lookup: CDR1 SGHTA, CDR2 FQGTGA. V gave up 1 base and J gave up 2 bases; unmatched junction bases: 4. The CDR3 has 15 residues. The CDR3 loop reads CASSLSTSGPYEQYF. In DNA form, the CDR3 reads TGTGCCAGCAGCTTAAGTACTAGCGGCCCCTACGAGCAGTACTTC.

As concerns this clone: The sample has other DNA sequences that encode this CDR3 too. This chain links TRBV30 with TRBJ1-3; no reliable D call. Between the trimmed V and J ends, which lost 0 bases and 4 bases, there was a span of 7 bases. The germline V gene encodes CDR1 GTSNPN and CDR2 SVGIG (reference sequence). The CDR3 has 13 amino acids. CDR3 amino acids: CAWSVARGNTIYF. The CDR3 region has the DNA TGTGCCTGGAGTGTGGCACGAGGAAACACCATATATTTT. Full variable domain (missing parts from reference TRBV30 and TRBJ1-3): SQTIHQWPATLVQPVGSPLSLECTVEGTSNPNLYWYRQAAGRGLQLLFYSVGIGQISSEVPQNLSASRPQDRQFILSSKKLLLSDSGFYLCAWSVARGNTIYFGEGSWLTVV.

This chain connects TRBV7-9 to TRBJ1-3; no definite D call. There are 14 residues in the CDR3. V lost 1 base and J lost 3, with 7 bases in between. Germline V CDR1 and CDR2: SEHNR, FQNEAQ (reference sequence). The CDR3 DNA sequence: TGTGCCAGCAGCTTAGGGAGTGATGGAAACACCATATATTTT. Translated, it gives CASSLGSDGNTIYF. Based on the CDR3 plus reference TRBV7-9 and TRBJ1-3, the full variable domain is DTGVSQNPRHKITKRGQNVTFRCDPISEHNRLYWYRQTLGQGPEFLTYFQNEAQLEKSRLLSDRFSAERPKGSFSTLEIQRTEQGDSAMYLCASSLGSDGNTIYFGEGSWLTVV.

This clone showed up just once. The rearrangement uses TRBV29-1 and TRBJ1-1; D is ambiguous. The length of the CDR3 is 10 residues. The germline V gene has CDR1 SQVTM and CDR2 ANQGSEA. Trimming removed 5 bases at V and 3 bases at J, with 4 bases between. CDR3 sequence: CSVIDTEAFF. The CDR3 DNA follows: TGCAGCGTTATCGACACTGAAGCTTTCTTT.

This clone was observed a single time. The chain is built from TRBV2 and TRBJ2-1; 7 bases line up with TRBD2. This CDR3 has 16 amino acids. Per germline, CDR1 SNHLY and CDR2 FYNNEI. V was clipped by 1 base and J by 4 bases; unmatched bases: 7. The CDR3 protein is CASSEVRGGGYNEQFF. In DNA form, the CDR3 reads TGTGCCAGCAGTGAAGTGCGCGGGGGAGGATACAATGAGCAGTTCTTC. Complete variable domain (other parts from reference TRBV2 and TRBJ2-1): EPEVTQTPSHQVTQMGQEVILRCVPISNHLYFYWYRQILGQKVEFLVSFYNNEISEKSEIFDDQFSVERPDGSNFTLKIRSTKLEDSAMYFCASSEVRGGGYNEQFFGPGTRLTVL.

As regards this clone: In the same sample, other DNA sequences code for this CDR3. The chain carries TRBV5-1 and TRBJ1-1; the D gene is possibly TRBD1 (5 bases). V lost 0 bases, J lost 1 base, and 7 bases lay in between. Germline values: CDR1 SGHRS, CDR2 YFSETQ. The CDR3 consists of 14 residues. For the CDR3, the DNA is TGCGCCAGCAGCTTGGCGGGGGGGAACACTGAAGCTTTCTTT. Protein: CASSLAGGNTEAFF.

A few counts support this clone. The V call is TRBV7-3, the J call TRBJ2-1; D unresolved. V was pared by 0 bases and J by 2 bases, with 8 bases between. CDR1 and CDR2 from the germline V gene are SGHTA and FQGTGA. There are 15 residues in the CDR3. CDR3 nucleotide sequence: TGTGCCAGCAGCTTAACTGGAGACGCCTACAATGAGCAGTTCTTC. Protein product: CASSLTGDAYNEQFF.

The J gene is TRBJ1-3, the V gene TRBV19; D not certain. Trimming removed 9 bases from V and 6 bases from J, with 18 bases in between. This CDR3 spans 14 amino acids. CDR1 and CDR2 (germline): LNHDA, SQIVND (reference sequence). The chain's CDR3 is CASKYGLTENTIYF. The DNA for the CDR3 is TGTGCCAGCAAATATGGACTTACGGAAAACACCATATATTTT.

The rearrangement joins TRBV11-2 to TRBJ2-1; weak D call: TRBD2 (5 bases). CDR1 and CDR2 from the germline V gene are SGHAT and FQNNGV. The CDR3 has 15 amino acids. V was trimmed by 1 base and J by 5 bases, leaving 12 bases between them. The DNA for the CDR3 is TGTGCCAGCAGCTTAGGAGGGAAATTGGACAATGAGCAGTTCTTC. Its protein is CASSLGGKLDNEQFF.

V is TRBV14 and J is TRBJ1-2; the D gene is possibly TRBD1 (5 bases). Germline CDR1 SGHDN, CDR2 FVKESK. Trimming left V 3 bases short and J 4 bases short, with 18 bases between. The CDR3 extends over 16 amino acids. The CDR3 region is CASSQKGLGGAYGYTF. CDR3 nucleotides: TGTGCCAGCAGCCAGAAGGGCCTCGGAGGGGCCTATGGCTACACCTTC.

This clone was detected only once. The J gene is TRBJ2-5, the V gene TRBV7-8; TRBD1 matches 10 bases. In germline, CDR1 is SGHVS, CDR2 FQNEAQ. V shed 3 bases, J shed 5 bases, and the junction held 0 bases outside the gene matches. The CDR3 is 13 residues long. CDR3 sequence (DNA): TGTGCCAGCAGCTTGGGACAGGGGGAGACCCAGTACTTC. Protein sequence: CASSLGQGETQYF. The variable domain in full, with the rest retrieved from reference TRBV7-8 and TRBJ2-5, is GAGVSQSPRYKVAKRGQDVALRCDPISGHVSLFWYQQALGQGPEFLTYFQNEAQLDKSGLPSDRFFAERPEGSVSTLKIQRTQQEDSAVYLCASSLGQGETQYFGPGTRLLVL.

The chain has TRBV29-1 and TRBJ2-7, with TRBD1 identical over 8 bases. The CDR3 runs 13 residues. Germline CDR1 reads SQVTM; CDR2 reads ANQGSEA. J lost 2 bases, V lost 3 bases, and 3 bases had no gene match. CDR3 in amino acids: CSVETGDTYEQYF. CDR3 DNA: TGCAGCGTTGAGACAGGGGATACCTACGAGCAGTACTTC.

J is TRBJ2-7 and V is TRBV2, with 8 positions matching TRBD2. Germline V gene lookup returns CDR1 SNHLY and CDR2 FYNNEI. The CDR3 sequence is 14 residues long. V lost 11 bases to trimming and J lost 7 bases; unmatched junction nucleotides: 16. For the CDR3, the DNA is TGTGCCGGACGCCGGCAGCGGGAGACGGGGGAGCAGTACTTC. Amino acid sequence: CAGRRQRETGEQYF.